One and the same sample provided the 14 T cell receptor beta chains below, sequenced in a study of chemoradiotherapy in HPV16-positive cancers. The table came from immunoSEQ multiplex PCR; TCRdb's copy has only in-frame clones and leaves some out. The sample gives roughly 34,000 clones, about 88% of which show up once; approximately 2.1% is in the top ten. The material was blood, obtained from a patient who underwent chemoradiotherapy. The receptors derive from a human donor with HPV-associated anogenital cancer.

This clone has a single count. V usage is TRBV7-8 and J usage is TRBJ1-5; TRBD1 is a possible D gene (5 bases). Trimming shortened V by 5 bases and J by 5 bases, and 19 bases separated the two germline ends. This CDR3 has 16 residues. CDR1 and CDR2 from the germline V gene are SGHVS and FQNEAQ. CDR3 bases: TGTGCCAGCAGCCTGAACTCGGGACTACAGGATCAGCCCCAGCATTTT. Translating gives CASSLNSGLQDQPQHF.

This chain links TRBV11-1 with TRBJ2-5; TRBD1 might be the D (5 bases). The germline V gene encodes CDR1 SGHAT and CDR2 FQDESV (reference sequence). V shed 0 bases and J shed 1 base, with 12 bases lying between them. CDR3 size: 16 residues. This CDR3 reads CASSLAWGYLQETQYF. The CDR3 coding sequence is TGTGCCAGCAGCTTAGCCTGGGGCTATCTCCAAGAGACCCAGTACTTC.

CDR3 sequence: CASSPRTDTQYF. The CDR3 DNA reads TGTGCCAGCAGCCCGCGAACAGATACGCAGTATTTT. The chain has TRBV7-9 and TRBJ2-3; D gene ambiguous. The CDR3 extends over 12 amino acids. CDR1 is SEHNR, CDR2 FQNEAQ, per germline (reference sequence). Trimming shortened V by 5 bases and J by 3 bases, and 6 bases separated the two germline ends.

This chain joins TRBV2 and TRBJ2-7; unclear D gene. Trimming took 5 bases from V and 0 from J, leaving 14 bases between them. CDR3 size: 15 residues. Germline V gene sequence: CDR1 SNHLY, CDR2 FYNNEI. The CDR3 protein is CASSPQRHLSYEQYF. CDR3 coding DNA: TGTGCCAGCAGTCCACAGAGACATCTCTCCTACGAGCAGTACTTC.

The V call is TRBV6-6, the J call TRBJ2-1; D is unresolved. The CDR3 runs 14 residues. CDR1 MNHNY and CDR2 SVGAGI come from the germline V gene (reference sequence). The germline V and J ends were trimmed by 4 bases and 8 bases, with 15 bases remaining between them. The CDR3 nucleotides read TGTGCCAGCAGTTCCACTAAAAGTAATGATGAGCAGTTCTTC. It is translated as CASSSTKSNDEQFF.

The V and J genes are TRBV2 and TRBJ2-1; tentative D call: TRBD2 (5 bases). The germline V gene has CDR1 SNHLY and CDR2 FYNNEI. CDR3 length equals 15 residues. Trimming cost V 1 base and J 3 bases, with 10 bases left between them. The chain's CDR3 is CASSEGGFVYNEQFF. CDR3 nucleotide sequence: TGTGCCAGCAGTGAAGGAGGGTTCGTCTACAATGAGCAGTTCTTC.

V is TRBV27 and J is TRBJ2-7, with D possibly TRBD2 on 7 matching bases. The germline CDR1 and CDR2 sequences are MNHEY and SMNVEV (reference sequence). The CDR3 has 12 residues. V was pared by 6 bases and J by 3 bases, with 9 bases between. The CDR3 DNA reads as TGTGCCAGCAGAAGGGGGGGCTACGAGCAGTACTTC. This gives the protein CASRRGGYEQYF.

V is TRBV6-5 and J is TRBJ1-2; the match to TRBD1 covers 7 bases. The CDR3 sequence is 13 residues long. CDR1 and CDR2 (germline): MNHEY, SVGAGI. J was trimmed by 4 bases and V by 2 bases; bases with no gene match: 1. The CDR3 bases are TGTGCCAGCAGTTACCGGACAGGCTATGGCTACACCTTC. Protein: CASSYRTGYGYTF.

The V call is TRBV6-5, the J call TRBJ1-1; weak D call: TRBD1 (6 bases). V lost 5 bases to trimming and J lost 1 base, with 14 bases between them. Per germline, CDR1 MNHEY and CDR2 SVGAGI. This CDR3 comprises 15 residues. CDR3 amino acids: CASSRLQGGNTEAFF. The CDR3 DNA reads as TGTGCCAGCAGTCGTCTACAGGGCGGGAACACTGAAGCTTTCTTT.

This sequence joins TRBV19 and TRBJ2-2; D unclear. The CDR3 contains 15 residues. Germline V gene lookup returns CDR1 LNHDA and CDR2 SQIVND (reference sequence). V gave up 5 bases and J gave up 1 base, with 11 bases separating them. The CDR3 reads CASSALRRNTGELFF. CDR3 DNA: TGTGCCAGTAGTGCTCTACGCAGGAACACCGGGGAGCTGTTTTTT. Drawing the rest from reference TRBV19 and TRBJ2-2, the complete variable domain is DGGITQSPKYLFRKEGQNVTLSCEQNLNHDAMYWYRQDPGQGLRLIYYSQIVNDFQKGDIAEGYSVSREKKESFPLTVTSAQKNPTAFYLCASSALRRNTGELFFGEGSRLTVL.

This clone was observed once. The chain carries TRBV2 and TRBJ2-2; D remains unclear. This CDR3 is built from 14 residues. V lost 5 bases, J lost 0 bases, and 7 bases lay in between. Germline CDR1 reads SNHLY; CDR2 reads FYNNEI. CDR3 residues: CASSRRTNTGELFF. In DNA, the CDR3 is TGTGCCAGCAGTAGACGAACGAACACCGGGGAGCTGTTTTTT. Together with reference TRBV2 and TRBJ2-2, the CDR3 gives the full variable domain: EPEVTQTPSHQVTQMGQEVILRCVPISNHLYFYWYRQILGQKVEFLVSFYNNEISEKSEIFDDQFSVERPDGSNFTLKIRSTKLEDSAMYFCASSRRTNTGELFFGEGSRLTVL.

This chain uses TRBV14 with TRBJ2-3; TRBD1 agrees at 7 bases. The CDR3 consists of 14 residues. Germline V lookup: CDR1 SGHDN, CDR2 FVKESK. The V and J ends lost 4 bases and 4 bases, in that order; junction bases with no gene match: 5. The CDR3 coding sequence is TGTGCCAGCAGCCGCCGACAGGGCCCAGATACGCAGTATTTT. Translating gives CASSRRQGPDTQYF.

The sample holds a few counts of this clone. The chain employs TRBV5-8 and TRBJ1-1; 7 bases are shared with TRBD1. Germline CDR1 is SGHTS and CDR2 is YDEGEE. The J segment lost 11 bases and the V segment lost 1 base, leaving 8 bases of the junction unmatched. This CDR3 contains 13 residues. This CDR3 is CASSLTGARFAFF. The CDR3 DNA reads as TGTGCCAGCAGCTTGACAGGGGCGCGTTTCGCTTTCTTT.

In DNA, the CDR3 is TGTGCCAGTAGTATAAAAGGGAAGACTATCATTTCCAATCAGCCCCAGCATTTT. This gives the protein CASSIKGKTIISNQPQHF. The chain employs TRBV19 and TRBJ1-5; D not resolved. The V gene lost 2 bases and the J gene lost 3 bases, with 20 bases spanning the gap. CDR3 length equals 18 residues. The germline gives CDR1 LNHDA, CDR2 SQIVND (reference sequence).